The clone carrying this TCR beta chain has more than one count but fewer than ten. This record belongs to a study of blood T cell repertoires in COVID-19. On the study more broadly: Some COVID-19 samples were acute and others convalescent; all came from the United States, Italy and Spain. In each case, the material was cDNA or gDNA derived from T cells, B-cell-depleted T cells, or PBMCs.

The CDR3 contains 14 residues. The V end was cut by 4 bases, the J end by 6 bases, with 13 bases between. Germline CDR1 is SGHAT and CDR2 is FQNNGV. The method was immunoSEQ multiplex PCR; TCRdb's version includes in-frame clones alone and lacks a portion of them. Here the sample spans 200,000 or so clones, about 87% being singletons. The origin of this receptor is a man aged 65 to 79 with acute or convalescent COVID-19. J is TRBJ2-1 and V is TRBV11-2; possibly TRBD2 for D (5 bases). Sequences were obtained from peripheral blood. The CDR3 is CASSSRLEGNEQFF. The DNA of the CDR3 is TGTGCCAGCAGCTCTCGTCTAGAGGGCAATGAGCAGTTCTTC.